The 26 T cell receptor beta chains below all came from one sample that was sequenced in a study of T-cell memory formation after mild COVID-19. TCRdb re-called the 5' RACE reads with MiXCR, one entry per CDR3 protein. The table records about 470,000 distinct CDR3 sequences, roughly 25% of them present only once. Source material: PBMCs or a T cell subset sorted from them (not recorded which). These receptors all come from an adult woman who had mild COVID-19 (a few samples of this study predate the infection). Cell type and time point are not known.

The rearrangement links TRBV5-4 to TRBJ2-2; 9 bases map to TRBD1. Unmatched junction bases numbered 5, after V lost 4 bases and J lost 4 bases. CDR3 length: 15 amino acids. Germline loops: CDR1 SGHNT, CDR2 YYREEE (reference sequence). For the CDR3, the DNA is TGTGCCAGCAGCCCTCCGGGACAGGGCACCGGGGAGCTGTTTTTT. Translating it yields CASSPPGQGTGELFF.

This chain connects TRBV9 to TRBJ2-3; TRBD2 is a possible D gene (6 bases). The length of the CDR3 is 15 residues. The germline V and J ends were trimmed by 1 base and 5 bases, with 14 bases remaining between them. Germline V gene sequence: CDR1 SGDLS, CDR2 YYNGEE. CDR3 sequence (DNA): TGTGCCAGCAGCGTACAGGGACTGTCCCAAGATACGCAGTATTTT. Translation gives CASSVQGLSQDTQYF.

Points on this clonotype: This likely comes from a read error, as the CDR3 has no conserved phenylalanine or tryptophan at its end. The rearrangement links TRBV5-1 to TRBJ2-6; D gene unclear. Looked up from germline, CDR1 is SGHRS and CDR2 is YFSETQ. The V end lost 3 bases, the J end lost 4 bases, and 11 bases lay between the germline ends. This CDR3 has 15 amino acids. DNA for the CDR3: TGCGCCAGCAGCTCCCCTAAGGAAGGGGCCAACGTCCTGACTTTA. Protein sequence: CASSSPKEGANVLTL.

A few counts support this clonotype. This chain joins TRBV6-5 and TRBJ1-2, with D maybe TRBD1 (5 bases). CDR3 length: 15 amino acids. Germline values: CDR1 MNHEY, CDR2 SVGAGI. The V and J ends lost 6 bases and 6 bases respectively, with 20 bases between them. CDR3 sequence: CASSPAGGERNGYTF. The CDR3 nucleotides read TGTGCCAGCAGCCCAGCGGGGGGAGAGAGGAATGGCTACACCTTC.

In its sample, this clonotype was seen a few times. The chain carries TRBV20-1 and TRBJ1-5; tentatively, D is TRBD1 (6 bases). In germline, CDR1 is DFQATT, CDR2 SNEGSKA (reference sequence). V gave up 3 bases and J gave up 0 bases, with 12 bases separating them. CDR3 length: 15 amino acids. Here the CDR3 reads CSASGGQYSNQPQHF. The CDR3 region has the DNA TGCAGTGCTAGTGGGGGCCAATATAGCAATCAGCCCCAGCATTTT.

At least ten counts were recorded for this clonotype. The chain carries TRBV12-3 or TRBV12-4 and TRBJ2-5; a weak D match, TRBD2 (6 bases). The CDR3 sequence is 13 residues long. Trimming removed 3 bases from V and 5 bases from J, with 10 bases in between. DNA for the CDR3: TGTGCCAGCAGTTTGTCGGGGGTGGAGACCCAGTACTTC. Translated, it gives CASSLSGVETQYF.

This clonotype was observed a single time. The chain has TRBV21-1 and TRBJ2-5. TRBV21-1 is given as a pseudogene. The CDR3 runs 14 residues. CDR3 protein: CASSKLALQETQYF. The CDR3 bases are TGTGCCAGCAGCAAATTAGCTCTCCAAGAGACCCAGTACTTC.

This clonotype has only one observation. The chain joins TRBV19 to TRBJ2-7; 10 bases are shared with TRBD1. The CDR3 is 15 amino acids. Germline assignment: CDR1 LNHDA and CDR2 SQIVND (reference sequence). Trimming cost V 10 bases and J 2 bases; bases outside gene matches: 11. The CDR3 protein is CATATNDRGPYEQYF. The CDR3 DNA follows: TGTGCCACCGCGACAAATGACAGGGGGCCCTACGAGCAGTACTTC.

The chain is built from TRBV12-3 or TRBV12-4 and TRBJ2-2, with D perhaps being TRBD1 or TRBD2 (5 bases each). Trimming took off 2 bases at V and 4 bases at J, with 8 bases between the two ends. The CDR3 covers 14 residues. The CDR3 coding sequence is TGTGCCAGCAGTTTATTTGGGGGCACCGGGGAGCTGTTTTTT. It is translated as CASSLFGGTGELFF.

This clonotype was detected a few times. The CDR3 DNA reads TGTGCCAGCAGCGCGACTAGCGGGAGTCGGAATGAGCAGTTCTTC. Residues: CASSATSGSRNEQFF. The chain couples TRBV9 to TRBJ2-1; 12 nucleotides align to TRBD2. The V and J ends lost 3 bases and 7 bases, in that order; junction bases with no gene match: 5. From germline, CDR1 is SGDLS and CDR2 YYNGEE. CDR3 length: 15 amino acids.

The table lists this clonotype with a few counts. J is TRBJ1-6 and V is TRBV7-2; 8 positions match TRBD1. Trimming cost V 3 bases and J 6 bases; bases outside gene matches: 7. The germline V gene has CDR1 SGHTA and CDR2 FQGNSA. The CDR3 is 16 residues long. The CDR3 sequence is CASSLTPGGINSPLHF. The CDR3 bases are TGTGCCAGCAGCTTGACTCCAGGGGGCATTAATTCACCCCTCCACTTT. The complete variable domain, with remaining parts taken from reference TRBV7-2 and TRBJ1-6, reads GAGVSQSPSNKVTEKGKDVELRCDPISGHTALYWYRQSLGQGLEFLIYFQGNSAPDKSGLPSDRFSAERTGGSVSTLTIQRTQQEDSAVYLCASSLTPGGINSPLHFGNGTRLTVT.

This sequence joins TRBV7-9 and TRBJ1-2; D gene ambiguous. This CDR3 contains 12 residues. Trimming stripped 1 base from V and 9 bases from J, with 9 bases between. Per the germline V gene, CDR1 is SEHNR and CDR2 is FQNEAQ (reference sequence). Written as DNA, the CDR3 is TGTGCCAGCAGCTTAGTACTTTCGCGCTACACCTTC. It encodes CASSLVLSRYTF.

The gene calls are TRBV5-1 and TRBJ1-1; TRBD1 aligns across 7 bases. Germline-derived CDR1 and CDR2 are SGHRS and YFSETQ. The J segment lost 5 bases and the V segment lost 0 bases, leaving 7 bases of the junction unmatched. CDR3 length equals 15 residues. CDR3 protein: CASSLEYAGGTEAFF. DNA for the CDR3: TGCGCCAGCAGCTTGGAGTATGCAGGGGGAACTGAAGCTTTCTTT.

The rearrangement links TRBV24-1 to TRBJ2-3; the D gene is possibly TRBD2 (6 bases). Trimming stripped 4 bases from V and 3 bases from J, with 19 bases between. CDR1 is KGHDR and CDR2 is SFDVKD in the germline V gene. The CDR3 is 17 amino acids. Here the CDR3 reads CATSDFRRREGTDTQYF. Here the CDR3 DNA reads TGTGCCACCAGTGACTTCCGCAGGCGGGAAGGAACAGATACGCAGTATTTT.

This clonotype came up once. The V and J genes are TRBV27 and TRBJ2-7; a weak D match, TRBD1 (6 bases). Trimming removed 7 bases at V and 0 bases at J, with 13 bases between. This CDR3 spans 14 amino acids. Per the germline V gene, CDR1 is MNHEY and CDR2 is SMNVEV (reference sequence). CDR3 in amino acids: CASKKGQSSYEQYF. Written as DNA, the CDR3 is TGTGCCAGCAAGAAAGGACAGTCCTCCTACGAGCAGTACTTC.

This clonotype was detected only a few times. For the CDR3, the DNA is TGTGCCAGCAGTTCTGGGACTAGAAAAAACATTCAGTACTTC. It specifies CASSSGTRKNIQYF. The gene calls are TRBV12-3 or TRBV12-4 and TRBJ2-4; 8 positions match TRBD2. Trimming took 4 bases from V and 4 from J; bases not matched to a gene: 3. This CDR3 is 14 amino acids long.

The chain links TRBV7-9 to TRBJ2-2; TRBD2 matches at 11 bases. Germline CDR1 SEHNR, CDR2 FQNEAQ (reference sequence). There are 17 residues in the CDR3. The trim removed 5 bases at V and 2 bases at J, leaving 7 bases unmatched. The CDR3 reads CASSLGTSGANTGELFF. CDR3 coding DNA: TGTGCCAGCAGCCTCGGGACTAGCGGAGCCAACACCGGGGAGCTGTTTTTT.

CDR3 DNA sequence: TGTGCCAGCAGGCACCTAGCGGGGGACAATGAGCAGTTCTTC. The encoded protein is CASRHLAGDNEQFF. The chain uses TRBV5-4 and TRBJ2-1; 10 bases map to TRBD2. J gave up 5 bases and V 5 bases, and 4 bases lay outside the gene matches. Germline V gene sequence: CDR1 SGHNT, CDR2 YYREEE (reference sequence). The CDR3 sequence is 14 residues long.

This rearrangement joins TRBV5-1 to TRBJ1-4; D unresolved. Germline-derived CDR1 and CDR2 are SGHRS and YFSETQ. Trimming took 3 bases from V and 0 from J, leaving 12 bases between them. This CDR3 comprises 16 residues. The CDR3 DNA sequence: TGCGCCAGCAGCTCGGGGAGCATTGCAACTAATGAAAAACTGTTTTTT. It specifies CASSSGSIATNEKLFF.

The chain uses TRBV24-1 and TRBJ2-5; possibly TRBD1 for D (5 bases). CDR3 length equals 17 residues. V was trimmed by 1 base and J by 3 bases, leaving 17 bases between them. CDR1 and CDR2 from the germline V gene are KGHDR and SFDVKD. The CDR3 region is CATSDFGASGEKETQYF. Written as DNA, the CDR3 is TGTGCCACCAGTGATTTTGGGGCCAGTGGGGAAAAAGAGACCCAGTACTTC.

The genes are TRBV7-6 and TRBJ2-1; D possibly uses TRBD1 or TRBD2 (5 bases each). The V end was cut by 1 base, the J end by 7 bases, with 20 bases between. CDR3 length: 17 amino acids. The V gene's germline CDR1 is SGHVS and CDR2 FNYEAQ. The chain's CDR3 is CASSLEGSGQMGNEQFF. The DNA of the CDR3 is TGTGCCAGCAGCTTAGAGGGGAGCGGCCAAATGGGGAATGAGCAGTTCTTC.

There are a few counts of this clonotype. This chain uses TRBV6-6 with TRBJ1-3; 7 bases are shared with TRBD1. This CDR3 spans 18 amino acids. Germline V gene lookup returns CDR1 MNHNY and CDR2 SVGAGI (reference sequence). Losses at the gene ends were 1 base for V and 3 bases for J; bases not matched to a gene: 12. The CDR3 loop reads CASSYFTEQGERGNTIYF. The CDR3 DNA reads as TGTGCCAGCAGTTACTTCACCGAGCAGGGGGAGCGTGGAAACACCATATATTTT.

The V and J genes are TRBV2 and TRBJ2-7; 9 bases match TRBD2. Germline V lookup: CDR1 SNHLY, CDR2 FYNNEI. Trimming cost V 3 bases and J 2 bases; bases outside gene matches: 5. The CDR3 contains 15 residues. The CDR3 nucleotides read TGTGCCAGCAGTGATAGGGTAGCGGGAGCCTACGAGCAGTACTTC. As protein: CASSDRVAGAYEQYF.

This clonotype occurred many times. The chain has TRBV2 and TRBJ2-1, with no clear D. Trimming removed 6 bases from V and 4 bases from J, with 13 bases in between. The germline V gene encodes CDR1 SNHLY and CDR2 FYNNEI. This CDR3 region has 14 residues. CDR3 nucleotide sequence: TGTGCCAGCAGGCGACACCAATTTTACAATGAGCAGTTCTTC. Its protein product is CASRRHQFYNEQFF. Full variable domain (rest looked up from reference TRBV2 and TRBJ2-1): EPEVTQTPSHQVTQMGQEVILRCVPISNHLYFYWYRQILGQKVEFLVSFYNNEISEKSEIFDDQFSVERPDGSNFTLKIRSTKLEDSAMYFCASRRHQFYNEQFFGPGTRLTVL.

This clonotype appeared a few times. The gene calls are TRBV5-1 and TRBJ2-1; 7 nucleotides align to TRBD2. V trimming: 7 bases; J trimming: 8 bases; junction bases outside the gene matches: 18. CDR1 is SGHRS, CDR2 YFSETQ, per germline. The CDR3 consists of 16 residues. The CDR3 DNA reads TGCGCCAGCCACCCTGGAGCGGGGAGACTGCCTTATGAGCAGTTCTTC. Translated, it gives CASHPGAGRLPYEQFF.

This clonotype was detected only a few times. The chain employs TRBV20-1 and TRBJ1-2; unclear D gene. Per the germline V gene, CDR1 is DFQATT and CDR2 is SNEGSKA (reference sequence). There are 12 residues in the CDR3. The V end was cut by 5 bases, the J end by 4 bases, with 11 bases between. CDR3 coding DNA: TGCAGTGCTCTGGTGGAGGCCTATGGCTACACCTTC. Amino acids: CSALVEAYGYTF.